This T cell receptor (beta chain) was recovered during a study of CD8 T cells in ankylosing spondylitis. TCRdb re-analysed the 5' RACE reads in MiXCR, keeping a single row per CDR3 protein. The repertoire holds more than 200,000 distinct CDR3 sequences, with 20% to 30% as singletons. This clonotype was seen more than once but under ten times. The source of this sequence is a male donor with ankylosing spondylitis or in good health (not recorded which). The specimen sequenced was blood, either unsorted or a sorted T cell fraction (not recorded which).

The CDR3 loop is CASSADRDRANNEQFF. DNA of the CDR3: TGTGCCAGCAGCGCCGACCGGGACAGGGCAAACAATGAGCAGTTCTTC. The gene calls are TRBV7-2 and TRBJ2-1, with 9 bases identical to TRBD1. Germline assignment: CDR1 SGHTA and CDR2 FQGNSA. The CDR3 contains 16 residues. Trimming at V came to 5 bases and at J to 5 bases, leaving 10 bases not matched to a gene.